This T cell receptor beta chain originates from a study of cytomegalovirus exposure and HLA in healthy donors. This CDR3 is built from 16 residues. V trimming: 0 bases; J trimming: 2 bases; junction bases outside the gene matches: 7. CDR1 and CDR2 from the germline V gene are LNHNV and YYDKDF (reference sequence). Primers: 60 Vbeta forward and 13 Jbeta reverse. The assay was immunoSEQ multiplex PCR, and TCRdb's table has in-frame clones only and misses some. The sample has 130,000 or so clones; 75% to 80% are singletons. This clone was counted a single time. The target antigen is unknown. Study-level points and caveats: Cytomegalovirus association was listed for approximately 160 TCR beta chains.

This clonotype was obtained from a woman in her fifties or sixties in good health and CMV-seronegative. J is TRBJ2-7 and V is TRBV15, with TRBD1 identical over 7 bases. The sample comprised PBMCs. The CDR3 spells CATSREHPGQTYEQYF. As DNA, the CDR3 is TGTGCCACCAGCAGAGAACATCCGGGACAGACCTACGAGCAGTACTTC.